This T cell receptor (beta chain) is drawn from a study of CD8+ T cells in alopecia areata. For the study at large: The SALT score measured affected scalp surface percentage in treated patients.

This clone was picked up one time. The treatment is: oral pan-JAK inhibitor, 5-10 mg twice daily. Using a FACSAria, the CD4+ and CD8+ T cells were sorted from the PBMCs. The germline V gene encodes CDR1 MGHRA and CDR2 YSYEKL. The CDR3 sequence is 19 residues long. The V end lost 0 bases, the J end lost 1 base, and 19 bases lay between the germline ends. In each case, RNA was isolated and then reverse transcribed into cDNA as the sequencing template. Repertoires were generated with immunoSEQ multiplex PCR, while TCRdb's copy carries only in-frame clones and drops some. The profile shows 100,000 to 150,000 clones, roughly 57% of them singletons.

The material was CD4+ T cells sorted from blood, obtained at week 4, from a patient treated with tofacitinib. This receptor was taken from a human donor with alopecia areata. The chain links TRBV4-1 to TRBJ1-5; possible D gene TRBD1, 5 bases. The CDR3 bases are TGCGCCAGCAGCCAAGACGGTGGGACTAAAGGTGGAAGCAATCAGCCCCAGCATTTT. Its protein is CASSQDGGTKGGSNQPQHF.